The sequence of this T cell receptor (beta chain) was determined in a study of cytomegalovirus exposure and HLA in healthy donors. Primers included in the PCR were 60 Vbeta and 13 Jbeta primers. Assay used: immunoSEQ multiplex PCR; TCRdb lists only in-frame clones, some missing. This table holds some 150,000 clones, 80% found once. This CDR3 comprises 13 residues. The germline V gene encodes CDR1 MRHNA and CDR2 SNTAGT. V was cut by 2 bases and J by 2 bases, with 4 bases left in between. The rearrangement links TRBV6-4 to TRBJ1-5; D gene ambiguous. This TCR was sampled from a man younger than 35 in good health and CMV-seropositive. The sample was PBMCs. The CDR3: CASSDGRNQPQHF. The CDR3 coding sequence is TGTGCCAGCAGTGACGGGCGCAATCAGCCCCAGCATTTT.